This TCR beta chain was recorded in a study of blood T cell repertoires in COVID-19. On the study more broadly: In each case, the material was cDNA or gDNA derived from T cells, B-cell-depleted T cells, or PBMCs.

Original data processing: Reference gene primer amplification gave estimated nucleated cell counts. Sequenced by immunoSEQ multiplex PCR; TCRdb stores in-frame clones only, minus some. The V and J calls and clone size are taken from that table; D and trimming were inferred from the DNA. The repertoire holds some 14,000 clones, around 81% seen once, with about 9% in the top ten. The germline CDR1 and CDR2 sequences are MGHRA and YSYEKL. J was trimmed by 4 bases and V by 1 base; bases with no gene match: 4. This CDR3 comprises 15 residues. Sequencing was done on a sample of peripheral blood. This receptor was obtained from a human donor in a cohort sampled during active COVID-19. The rearrangement links TRBV4-1 to TRBJ2-7; 10 bases are a match to TRBD1. CDR3 nucleotide sequence: TGCGCCAGCAGCCAAGGACAGGGGGCAGGGTACGAGCAGTACTTC. Protein product: CASSQGQGAGYEQYF.